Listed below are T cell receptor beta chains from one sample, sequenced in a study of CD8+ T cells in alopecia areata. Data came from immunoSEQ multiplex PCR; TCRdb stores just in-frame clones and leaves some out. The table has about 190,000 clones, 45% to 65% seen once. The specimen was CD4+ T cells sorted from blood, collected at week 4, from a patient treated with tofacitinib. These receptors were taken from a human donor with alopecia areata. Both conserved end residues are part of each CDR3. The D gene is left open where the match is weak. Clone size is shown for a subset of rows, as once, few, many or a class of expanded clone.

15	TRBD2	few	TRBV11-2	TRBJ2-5	TGTGCCAGCAGCGCAGGGACTAGTCTTGCGGAGACCCAGTACTTC	CASSAGTSLAETQYF
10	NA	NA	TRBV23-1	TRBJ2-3	TGCGCCAGCAGGCAAGATACGCAGTATTTT	CASRQDTQYF
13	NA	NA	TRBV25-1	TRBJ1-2	TGTGCCAGCAGTGCTAATCTTAACTATGGCTACACCTTC	CASSANLNYGYTF
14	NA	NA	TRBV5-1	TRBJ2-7	TGCGCCAGCAGCTTGGCCGACGGAACCTACGAGCAGTACTTC	CASSLADGTYEQYF
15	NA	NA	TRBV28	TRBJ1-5	TGTGCCAGCAGTCTCCAGGGGCTCGGCAATCAGCCCCAGCATTTT	CASSLQGLGNQPQHF
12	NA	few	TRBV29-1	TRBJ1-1	TGCAGCGTTCGGGGAGGGGGCACTGAAGCTTTCTTT	CSVRGGGTEAFF
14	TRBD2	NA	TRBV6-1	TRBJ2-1	TGTGCCAGCAGTGTGGGAGGGGCAGAGGTAGAGCAGTTCTTC	CASSVGGAEVEQFF
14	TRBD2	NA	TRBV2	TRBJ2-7	TGTGCCAGCTCCAGCGGGAGGGCCATCTACGAGCAGTACTTC	CASSSGRAIYEQYF
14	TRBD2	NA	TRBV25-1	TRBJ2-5	TGTGCCAGCAGTGACATAGCGGGAAGTGAGACCCAGTACTTC	CASSDIAGSETQYF
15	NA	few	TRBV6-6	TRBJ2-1	TGTGCCAGCAGTCGGGGGGCAGGGAGTGACAATGAGCAGTTCTTC	CASSRGAGSDNEQFF
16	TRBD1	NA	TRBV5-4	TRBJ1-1	TGTGCCAGCAGCCGGAGAACAGGGGGCACGAACACTGAAGCTTTCTTT	CASSRRTGGTNTEAFF
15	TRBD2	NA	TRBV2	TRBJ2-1	TGTGCCAGCAGTGAACTCACTAGCGGGAGGGCCCGAAAGTTCTTC	CASSELTSGRARKFF
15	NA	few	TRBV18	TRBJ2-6	TGTGCCAGCTCACCGGGACGCACTGGGGCCAACGTCCTGACTTTC	CASSPGRTGANVLTF
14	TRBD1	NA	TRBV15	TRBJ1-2	TGTGCCACCACCCTCGGGCTTGACAGGGAAGGCTACACCTTC	CATTLGLDREGYTF
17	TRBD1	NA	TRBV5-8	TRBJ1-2	TGTGCCAGCAGCTTGGACACCTCAGGGGGCCTCGGCTATGGCTACACCTTC	CASSLDTSGGLGYGYTF
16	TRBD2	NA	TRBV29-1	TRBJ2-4	TGCAGCGTTGCTCCCATAGCGGGAGGGCCGATAAACATTCAGTACTTC	CSVAPIAGGPINIQYF
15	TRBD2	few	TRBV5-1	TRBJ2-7	TGCGCCAGCAGCACCGGACTAGCGGGATCCTACGAGCAGTACTTC	CASSTGLAGSYEQYF
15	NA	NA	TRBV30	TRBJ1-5	TGTGCCTGGAGTGCCGTAAGCGGCCGCTCCGGGCCCCAGCATTTT	CAWSAVSGRSGPQHF
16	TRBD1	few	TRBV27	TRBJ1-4	TGTGCCAGCAGTCTCCTCCCGGGACAGGGGGATGAAAAACTGTTTTTT	CASSLLPGQGDEKLFF
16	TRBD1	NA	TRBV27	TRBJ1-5	TGTGCCAGCAGTGCCGCCCCCGGGACAGGGGGCCGGCCCCAGCATTTT	CASSAAPGTGGRPQHF
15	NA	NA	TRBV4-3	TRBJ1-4	TGCGCCAGCAGCCAAGACGGGACAACTAATGAAAAACTGTTTTTT	CASSQDGTTNEKLFF
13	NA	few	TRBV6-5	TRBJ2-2	TGTGCCAGCGGGACCGCGAACACCGGGGAGCTGTTTTTT	CASGTANTGELFF
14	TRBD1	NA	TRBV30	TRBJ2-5	TGTGCCTGCCCCTTGGGACAGGGTTGGGAGACCCAGTACTTC	CACPLGQGWETQYF
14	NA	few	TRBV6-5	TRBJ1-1	TGTGCCAGCAGTCCAAAGCGGGGTAACACTGAAGCTTTCTTT	CASSPKRGNTEAFF
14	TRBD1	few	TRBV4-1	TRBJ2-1	TGCGCCAGCAGCCACGGACAGGGGGGCAATGAGCAGTTCTTC	CASSHGQGGNEQFF
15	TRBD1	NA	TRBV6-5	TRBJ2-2	TGTGCCAGCAGTGCTCACAGGGGATGGACCGGGGAGCTGTTTTTT	CASSAHRGWTGELFF
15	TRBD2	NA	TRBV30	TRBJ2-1	TGTGCCTGGAGTGCCACCGGACTAGGACGGGATGAGCAGTTCTTC	CAWSATGLGRDEQFF
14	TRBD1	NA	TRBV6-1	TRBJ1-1	TGTGCCAGCAGTCTACGGACAGGGAGGGCTGAAGCTTTCTTT	CASSLRTGRAEAFF
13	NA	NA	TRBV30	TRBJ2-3	TGTGCCTGGCGTCTAGGGGCGGCAGATACGCAGTATTTT	CAWRLGAADTQYF
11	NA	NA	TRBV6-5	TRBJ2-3	TGTGCCAGCAGATTGGGAGATACGCAGTATTTT	CASRLGDTQYF
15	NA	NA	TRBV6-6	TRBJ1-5	TGTGCCAGCGCCATGGGGGGCTTCGGGAATCAGCCCCAGCATTTT	CASAMGGFGNQPQHF
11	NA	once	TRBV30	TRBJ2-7	TGTGCCTGGAGTGTATACGCCGAGCAGTACTTC	CAWSVYAEQYF
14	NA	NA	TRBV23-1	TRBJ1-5	TGCGCCAGCAGTCCAGGGTATAGCAATCAGCCCCAGCATTTT	CASSPGYSNQPQHF
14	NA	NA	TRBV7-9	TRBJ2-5	TGTGCCAGCAGCCAAACACCTATCGCAGAGACCCAGTACTTC	CASSQTPIAETQYF
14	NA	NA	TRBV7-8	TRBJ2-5	TGTGCCAGCAGCTTAATTAGCGCACAAGAGACCCAGTACTTC	CASSLISAQETQYF
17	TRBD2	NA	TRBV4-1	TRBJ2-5	TGCGCCAGCAGCCAAGATCCGGCTAGCGGGGCCAAAGAGACCCAGTACTTC	CASSQDPASGAKETQYF
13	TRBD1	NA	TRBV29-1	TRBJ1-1	TGCAGCGTTGTAGGGACAGAGAACACTGAAGCTTTCTTT	CSVVGTENTEAFF
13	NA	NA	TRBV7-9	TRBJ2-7	TGTGCCAGCAGCAGGGGGGCAGCAGGCGAGCAGTACTTC	CASSRGAAGEQYF
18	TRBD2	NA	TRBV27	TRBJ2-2	TGTGCCAGCAGTTTTACTTCGGGACTAGCGGGAGGGACCGGGGAGCTGTTTTTT	CASSFTSGLAGGTGELFF
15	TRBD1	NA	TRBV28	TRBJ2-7	TGTGCCAGCCGTGGGATTACAGGGGCGCGGGACGAGCAGTACTTC	CASRGITGARDEQYF
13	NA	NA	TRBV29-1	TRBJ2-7	TGCAGCGTTGAGGAATTGAGCTCCTACGAGCAGTACTTC	CSVEELSSYEQYF
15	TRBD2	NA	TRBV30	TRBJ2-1	TGTGCCTGGAGCCTCGGACTAGTAGGCTACAATGAGCAGTTCTTC	CAWSLGLVGYNEQFF
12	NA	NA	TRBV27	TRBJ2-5	TGTGCCAGCAAGGCGGGGCAAGAGACCCAGTACTTC	CASKAGQETQYF
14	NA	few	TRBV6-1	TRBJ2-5	TGTGCCAGCTCCCGAGGGGGGGCCCAGGAGACCCAGTACTTC	CASSRGGAQETQYF